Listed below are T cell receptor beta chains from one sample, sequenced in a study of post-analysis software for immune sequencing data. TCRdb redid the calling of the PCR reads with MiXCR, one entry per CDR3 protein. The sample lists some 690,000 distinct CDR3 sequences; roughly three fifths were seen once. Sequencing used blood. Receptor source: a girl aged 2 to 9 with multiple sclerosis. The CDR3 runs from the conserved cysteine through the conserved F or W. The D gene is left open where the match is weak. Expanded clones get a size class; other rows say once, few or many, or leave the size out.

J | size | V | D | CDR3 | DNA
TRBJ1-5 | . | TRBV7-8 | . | CASSLHRGGNQPQHF | TGTGCCAGCAGCTTACATCGGGGGGGCAATCAGCCCCAGCATTTT
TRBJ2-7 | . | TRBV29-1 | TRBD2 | CSVEPAGHYEQYF | TGCAGCGTTGAACCAGCGGGGCACTACGAGCAGTACTTC
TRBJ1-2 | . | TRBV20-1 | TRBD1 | CSAVTPGQGEVGYTF | TGCAGTGCCGTGACCCCGGGACAGGGGGAAGTAGGCTACACCTTC
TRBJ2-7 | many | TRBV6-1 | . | CASRAGLTYEQYF | TGTGCCAGCAGGGCGGGATTGACCTACGAGCAGTACTTC
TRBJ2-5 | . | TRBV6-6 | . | CASSYGSSVQETQYF | TGTGCCAGCAGTTACGGGTCTTCCGTCCAAGAGACCCAGTACTTC
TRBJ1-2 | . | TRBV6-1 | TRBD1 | CASREQGKTGYTF | TGTGCCAGCAGGGAACAGGGGAAGACTGGCTACACCTTC
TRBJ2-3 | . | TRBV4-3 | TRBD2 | CASSQARTSGLGHTQYF | TGCGCCAGCAGCCAGGCCCGTACTAGCGGTCTAGGGCATACGCAGTATTTT
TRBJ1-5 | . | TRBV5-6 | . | CASSVRSNQPQHF | TGTGCCAGCAGCGTTCGTAGCAATCAGCCCCAGCATTTT
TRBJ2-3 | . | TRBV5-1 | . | CASSPMESRTDTQYF | TGCGCCAGCAGCCCGATGGAGTCCCGCACAGATACGCAGTATTTT
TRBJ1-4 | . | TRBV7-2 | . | CASSPMSGLEKLFF | TGTGCCAGCAGCCCTATGTCGGGGCTTGAAAAACTGTTTTTT
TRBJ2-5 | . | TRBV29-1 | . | CSVENPGPEETQYF | TGCAGCGTTGAGAACCCAGGACCAGAAGAGACCCAGTACTTC
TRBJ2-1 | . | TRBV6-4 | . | CASSAGVMDNEQFF | TGTGCCAGCAGTGCAGGCGTTATGGACAATGAGCAGTTCTTC
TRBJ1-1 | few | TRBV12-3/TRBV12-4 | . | CASSHPPGYSEAFF | TGTGCCAGCAGTCACCCTCCGGGGTACTCTGAAGCTTTCTTT
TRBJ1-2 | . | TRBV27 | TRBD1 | CASSFLKDRAYFYGYTF | TGTGCCAGCAGTTTCCTAAAGGACAGGGCCTACTTCTATGGCTACACCTTC
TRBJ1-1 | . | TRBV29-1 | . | CSVANVGGGEAFF | TGCAGCGTTGCAAATGTGGGCGGGGGTGAAGCTTTCTTT
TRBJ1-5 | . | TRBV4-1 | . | CASSRGLHGNQPQHF | TGCGCCAGCAGCCGGGGACTTCACGGCAATCAGCCCCAGCATTTT
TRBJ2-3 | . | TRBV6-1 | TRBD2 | CASSEPGLLTDTQYF | TGTGCCAGCAGTGAACCGGGACTACTCACAGATACGCAGTATTTT